What follows are 22 T cell receptor beta chains derived from one specimen sequenced in a study of PD-1 blockade in classical Hodgkin lymphoma. Sequencing used immunoSEQ multiplex PCR; TCRdb keeps in-frame clones, though not all of them. Of tens of thousands of clones in the sample, roughly 90% were seen once. Time point in this sample: cycle 4 day 1 (C4D1), after 6 weeks of nivolumab. All the patients suffered relapse after autologous stem cell transplantation, and brentuximab vedotin exposure differed. The specimen was peripheral blood mononuclear cells (PBMCs), collected before the fourth cycle of nivolumab. These receptors all come from a human donor with classical Hodgkin lymphoma.

The chain uses TRBV4-1 and TRBJ1-5; 7 bases match TRBD1. The CDR3 has 19 amino acids. CDR1 and CDR2 from the germline V gene are MGHRA and YSYEKL. J lost 7 bases, V lost 0 bases, and 18 bases had no gene match. The CDR3 region is CASSQDRMGTTGQAQPQHF. In DNA form, the CDR3 reads TGCGCCAGCAGCCAAGATCGAATGGGTACGACAGGGCAAGCCCAGCCCCAGCATTTT.

The gene calls are TRBV7-2 and TRBJ2-2; no definite D call. This CDR3 comprises 14 residues. The germline V gene has CDR1 SGHTA and CDR2 FQGNSA. The V gene lost 1 base and the J gene lost 4 bases, with 7 bases spanning the gap. The CDR3 loop reads CASSLDWVTGELFF. In DNA form, the CDR3 reads TGTGCCAGCAGCTTAGATTGGGTCACCGGGGAGCTGTTTTTT.

The chain carries TRBV6-6 and TRBJ2-5; tentative D call: TRBD1 (6 bases). CDR1 MNHNY and CDR2 SVGAGI come from the germline V gene (reference sequence). V dropped 0 bases and J dropped 5 bases, with 10 bases sitting between them. The CDR3 spans 14 residues. CDR3 loop: CASSYSRQGETQYF. The CDR3 DNA reads TGTGCCAGCAGTTACTCTCGGCAGGGGGAGACCCAGTACTTC.

The chain links TRBV6-4 to TRBJ1-1; TRBD1 matches at 7 bases. The germline CDR1 and CDR2 sequences are MRHNA and SNTAGT. CDR3 length: 14 amino acids. Germline trimming cut 2 bases from V and 4 bases from J; bases unmatched to any gene: 4. CDR3 sequence: CASSDTGEATEAFF. CDR3 sequence (DNA): TGTGCCAGCAGTGACACAGGGGAGGCCACTGAAGCTTTCTTT.

The CDR3 spells CASSQPMGPDTQYF. CDR3 DNA sequence: TGTGCCAGCAGCCAGCCGATGGGCCCAGATACGCAGTATTTT. The chain is built from TRBV7-9 and TRBJ2-3; D unresolved. The CDR3 is 14 residues long. Trimming stripped 5 bases from V and 4 bases from J, with 13 bases between. The germline V gene has CDR1 SEHNR and CDR2 FQNEAQ (reference sequence).

This chain joins TRBV7-6 and TRBJ2-1; 7 bases are a match to TRBD1. Germline CDR1 is SGHVS and CDR2 is FNYEAQ. The trim removed 8 bases at V and 7 bases at J, leaving 8 bases unmatched. This CDR3 is built from 13 residues. The CDR3 loop is CASGTGVLNEQFF. The CDR3 DNA reads TGTGCCAGCGGCACAGGGGTTTTGAATGAGCAGTTCTTC. Drawing the rest from reference TRBV7-6 and TRBJ2-1, the complete variable domain is GAGVSQSPRYKVTKRGQDVALRCDPISGHVSLYWYRQALGQGPEFLTYFNYEAQQDKSGLPNDRFSAERPEGSISTLTIQRTEQRDSAMYRCASGTGVLNEQFFGPGTRLTVL.

The chain combines TRBV11-2 with TRBJ2-3, with TRBD2 matching over 13 bases. Germline V gene sequence: CDR1 SGHAT, CDR2 FQNNGV. This CDR3 region has 17 residues. Unmatched junction bases numbered 10, after V lost 5 bases and J lost 5 bases. CDR3 residues: CASSRTSGSLYGDTQYF. CDR3 nucleotide sequence: TGTGCCAGCAGCCGGACTAGCGGGAGTCTGTATGGAGATACGCAGTATTTT.

The chain combines TRBV7-8 with TRBJ1-4; D not certain. Germline assignment: CDR1 SGHVS and CDR2 FQNEAQ. The CDR3 is made up of 14 amino acids. The ends were cut back, 6 bases at V and 8 bases at J, with 16 bases in the middle. The CDR3 protein is CASSSRTQGEKLFF. The CDR3 DNA follows: TGTGCCAGCAGTTCCCGGACCCAAGGGGAAAAACTGTTTTTT.

The chain recombines TRBV15 with TRBJ1-4; D unclear. V was pared by 8 bases and J by 2 bases, with 6 bases between. The V gene's germline CDR1 is LNHNV and CDR2 YYDKDF (reference sequence). The CDR3 extends over 12 amino acids. CDR3 DNA: TGTGCCACCGGCGAGACTAATGAAAAACTGTTTTTT. It translates to CATGETNEKLFF.

V gene TRBV30 combines with J gene TRBJ2-2; D remains ambiguous. Germline V gene lookup returns CDR1 GTSNPN and CDR2 SVGIG (reference sequence). The CDR3 extends over 15 amino acids. Trimming pared 4 bases from V and 3 bases from J, leaving 15 bases between. CDR3 DNA: TGTGCCTGGATTGGCCCAAGAGATTACACCGGGGAGCTGTTTTTT. As protein: CAWIGPRDYTGELFF. Complete variable domain (other parts from reference TRBV30 and TRBJ2-2): SQTIHQWPATLVQPVGSPLSLECTVEGTSNPNLYWYRQAAGRGLQLLFYSVGIGQISSEVPQNLSASRPQDRQFILSSKKLLLSDSGFYLCAWIGPRDYTGELFFGEGSRLTVL.

V and J are TRBV5-8 and TRBJ1-1, with 7 bases aligning to TRBD1. The CDR3 totals 16 residues. V was pared by 2 bases and J by 3 bases, with 10 bases of the junction left unmatched. The germline V gene has CDR1 SGHTS and CDR2 YDEGEE. DNA of the CDR3: TGTGCCAGCAGCTTCCGGGACAGCAAGGCGTACACTGAAGCTTTCTTT. It yields the protein CASSFRDSKAYTEAFF.

The V gene is TRBV9, the J gene TRBJ2-7; 12 positions match TRBD2. Trimming removed 4 bases from V and 3 bases from J; junction bases left unmatched: 11. This CDR3 contains 17 residues. Germline V lookup: CDR1 SGDLS, CDR2 YYNGEE. The CDR3 region is CASSPGLAGINSYEQYF. CDR3 DNA sequence: TGTGCCAGCAGCCCCGGACTAGCGGGAATAAACAGCTACGAGCAGTACTTC. The complete variable domain, with remaining parts taken from reference TRBV9 and TRBJ2-7, reads DSGVTQTPKHLITATGQRVTLRCSPRSGDLSVYWYQQSLDQGLQFLIQYYNGEERAKGNILERFSAQQFPDLHSELNLSSLELGDSALYFCASSPGLAGINSYEQYFGPGTRLTVT.

This chain uses TRBV19 with TRBJ1-5; weak D call: TRBD1 (6 bases). Trimming removed 1 base from V and 6 bases from J, with 19 bases in between. The V gene's germline CDR1 is LNHDA and CDR2 SQIVND (reference sequence). There are 17 residues in the CDR3. The CDR3 region has the DNA TGTGCCAGTAGTATAGCCCCCCTGGGGGCAGTGGGTCAGCCCCAGCATTTT. Amino acid sequence: CASSIAPLGAVGQPQHF.

The chain employs TRBV6-5 and TRBJ2-7, with D possibly being TRBD1 or TRBD2 (5 bases each). The V gene lost 7 bases and the J gene lost 4 bases, with 20 bases spanning the gap. Germline V CDR1 and CDR2: MNHEY, SVGAGI. The CDR3 runs 15 residues. This CDR3 reads CASIRKRGKGYEQYF. CDR3 DNA sequence: TGTGCCAGCATCAGAAAAAGAGGGAAGGGGTACGAGCAGTACTTC.

The rearrangement joins TRBV29-1 to TRBJ2-7, with a weak D call TRBD2 (5 bases). This CDR3 has 14 residues. V lost 4 bases and J 2 bases, leaving 15 bases between the germline ends. Per the germline V gene, CDR1 is SQVTM and CDR2 is ANQGSEA. The CDR3 sequence: CSVGLARSAYEQYF. CDR3 in DNA: TGCAGCGTTGGCCTAGCACGCTCTGCCTACGAGCAGTACTTC.

The V gene is TRBV5-1, the J gene TRBJ1-2, with D unresolved. V was shortened by 3 bases and J by 7 bases, with 19 bases between the two germline ends. The CDR3 has 15 amino acids. Germline V gives CDR1 SGHRS, CDR2 YFSETQ. The CDR3 here is CASSSEGLPLFGYTF. Here the CDR3 DNA reads TGCGCCAGCAGCTCTGAGGGATTACCGTTATTTGGCTACACCTTC.

V and J are TRBV9 and TRBJ2-7; no definite D call. Trimming removed 0 bases from V and 2 bases from J, with 9 bases in between. There are 14 residues in the CDR3. The germline V gene encodes CDR1 SGDLS and CDR2 YYNGEE. CDR3 in DNA: TGTGCCAGCAGCGTAGACTCAGCTGCCTACGAGCAGTACTTC. This codes for CASSVDSAAYEQYF.

The rearrangement joins TRBV4-1 to TRBJ2-1, with D unresolved. This CDR3 spans 12 amino acids. The V end was cut by 0 bases, the J end by 7 bases, with 4 bases between. Germline loops: CDR1 MGHRA, CDR2 YSYEKL. The CDR3 loop is CASSQDLNEQFF. The CDR3 DNA is TGCGCCAGCAGCCAAGACTTAAATGAGCAGTTCTTC.

The rearrangement links TRBV7-6 to TRBJ1-1, with D possibly matching TRBD1 (5 bases). Trimming cost V 8 bases and J 8 bases, with 15 bases left between them. Looked up from germline, CDR1 is SGHVS and CDR2 is FNYEAQ. The CDR3 extends over 12 amino acids. CDR3 loop: CASGDSQREAFF. CDR3 in DNA: TGTGCCAGCGGAGACAGTCAGAGGGAAGCTTTCTTT.

The count of this clone is one. The junction departs from germline at one end; a sequencing error may be responsible. This chain connects TRBV15 to TRBJ1-5; weak D call: TRBD1 (6 bases). The germline CDR1 and CDR2 sequences are LNHNV and YYDKDF (reference sequence). The CDR3 has 18 residues. The CDR3 sequence is CATGRDPGAGTRSQPQHF. The CDR3 DNA sequence: TGTGCCACCGGCAGAGATCCGGGGGCAGGCACCAGGAGTCAGCCCCAGCATTTT.

The V and J genes are TRBV9 and TRBJ1-2; no clear D. This CDR3 region has 12 residues. The germline CDR1 and CDR2 sequences are SGDLS and YYNGEE. The V end lost 5 bases, the J end lost 8 bases, and 13 bases lay between the germline ends. For the CDR3, the DNA is TGTGCCAGCAGGAGGAGGGCCGGCGGCTACACCTTC. It is translated as CASRRRAGGYTF.

This clone was counted once. The chain uses TRBV7-6 and TRBJ1-1; unclear D gene. Trimming removed 5 bases from V and 0 bases from J, with 10 bases in between. This CDR3 is built from 14 residues. Germline lookup yields CDR1 SGHVS and CDR2 FNYEAQ. The CDR3 region has the DNA TGTGCCAGCAGCCCAGGAATTTTGAACACTGAAGCTTTCTTT. It translates to CASSPGILNTEAFF.